The 6 T cell receptor beta chains given below trace back to one sample, sequenced in a study of vaccination effects on CD4 cells after COVID-19. These receptors lack a known antigen. Sequencing followed a ViraFEST assay step that expanded antigen-specific CD4+ T cells with viral peptide pools. Subsequent to approximately 11 days of culture, CD4+ T cells were isolated. Each vaccine recipient was nucleocapsid antibody negative and had no prior SARS-CoV-2 infection. Using immunoSEQ multiplex PCR, the repertoire was profiled, and TCRdb retains in-frame clones only, with some absent. This sample has tens of thousands of clones, with around 68% found just once. Source: CD4+ T cells from PBMCs cultured with SARS-CoV-2 spike peptides, taken before COVID-19 vaccination. These receptors all come from a human donor who received a COVID-19 vaccine.

The CDR3: CASSLDEGFSYEQYF. The CDR3 DNA is TGTGCCAGCAGCTTAGACGAGGGGTTCTCCTACGAGCAGTACTTC. This chain links TRBV7-6 with TRBJ2-7; either TRBD1 or TRBD2 may supply D (5 bases each). The V gene lost 1 base and the J gene lost 0 bases, with 10 bases spanning the gap. Germline values: CDR1 SGHVS, CDR2 FNYEAQ. The CDR3 has 15 amino acids.

This clone is a singleton in its sample. The chain recombines TRBV5-1 with TRBJ2-1; 8 bases align to TRBD2. Germline loops: CDR1 SGHRS, CDR2 YFSETQ. J gave up 5 bases and V 4 bases, and 5 bases lay outside the gene matches. There are 14 residues in the CDR3. The DNA of the CDR3 is TGCGCCAGCAGCCCCGGGACTAGAAACAATGAGCAGTTCTTC. Translation gives CASSPGTRNNEQFF.

CDR3 amino acids: CASSWTSGSYNEQFF. In DNA, the CDR3 is TGTGCCAGCAGTTGGACTAGCGGCTCCTACAATGAGCAGTTCTTC. This sequence joins TRBV28 and TRBJ2-1, with TRBD2 identical over 10 bases. The V and J ends lost 4 bases and 0 bases, in that order; junction bases with no gene match: 0. CDR3 length: 15 amino acids. Germline CDR1 is MDHEN and CDR2 is SYDVKM. Variable domain in full (rest from reference TRBV28 and TRBJ2-1): DVKVTQSSRYLVKRTGEKVFLECVQDMDHENMFWYRQDPGLGLRLIYFSYDVKMKEKGDIPEGYSVSREKKERFSLILESASTNQTSMYLCASSWTSGSYNEQFFGPGTRLTVL.

This clone was counted between two and nine times. The chain carries TRBV3-1 (or the pseudogene TRBV3-2) and TRBJ1-2; D is unclear. Germline values: CDR1 LGHDT, CDR2 YNNKEL (reference sequence). Trimming left V 1 base short and J 8 bases short, with 8 bases between. CDR3 length: 12 amino acids. Here the CDR3 reads CASSQGTEGYTF. CDR3 DNA sequence: TGTGCCAGCAGCCAAGGCACTGAGGGCTACACCTTC.

The chain is built from TRBV19 and TRBJ2-7; TRBD1 is a possible D gene (7 bases). CDR1 and CDR2 from the germline V gene are LNHDA and SQIVND (reference sequence). There are 14 residues in the CDR3. Trimming removed 4 bases from V and 3 bases from J, with 13 bases in between. The CDR3 DNA follows: TGTGCCAGTAGTAGGCGGGACAGCGTCTACGAGCAGTACTTC. Translation gives CASSRRDSVYEQYF.

This clone occurred once. The chain uses TRBV28 and TRBJ2-7; no definite D call. The V end lost 5 bases, the J end lost 2 bases, and 13 bases lay between the germline ends. CDR1 and CDR2 (germline): MDHEN, SYDVKM. This CDR3 is built from 14 residues. DNA for the CDR3: TGTGCCAGCAGTCTTCCCCTCCAGACCTACGAGCAGTACTTC. Protein sequence: CASSLPLQTYEQYF.